This paragraph reports one TCR beta chain. Its target is unknown. This record belongs to a study of cytomegalovirus exposure and HLA in healthy donors. Findings and caveats of the study: Sequences of the TCR beta chain were said to predict the HLA-A and HLA-B alleles of most subjects accurately. Roughly uniform depth of sequencing across donors was assumed in presence/absence analyses.

The CDR3 is 16 amino acids. J was trimmed by 2 bases and V by 3 bases; bases with no gene match: 7. Per germline, CDR1 LGHNT and CDR2 FRNRAP. The PCR was carried out with 60 Vbeta primers and 13 Jbeta primers. As originally analysed: Unique TCR beta chains numbered roughly 80 million in a later analysis, with roughly 11 million shared. The assay was immunoSEQ multiplex PCR, and TCRdb's table has in-frame clones only and misses some. For V, J and clone size, that table is used; D and trimming come from the DNA. The data contain under 200,000 clones, around 88% of them singletons. This rearrangement joins TRBV12-5 to TRBJ2-1, with 7 bases matching TRBD2. The sample taken for sequencing was PBMCs. The clonotype comes from a man aged 35 to 55 in good health and CMV-seropositive. CDR3 sequence (DNA): TGTGCTAGTGGTTTTGGCCGAGCGGGACCCTACAATGAGCAGTTCTTC. This codes for CASGFGRAGPYNEQFF.